This T cell receptor (beta chain) stems from a study of response to subunit inactivated influenza vaccine. Study findings and constraints: The authors proposed limited new T cell recruitment per seasonal influenza vaccination.

Looked up from germline, CDR1 is LGHNA and CDR2 is YSLEER. Trimming removed 0 bases at V and 5 bases at J, with 14 bases between. The length of the CDR3 is 16 residues. This clonotype was seen only a few times. The target antigen is unknown. One entry per CDR3 protein, called by TCRdb with MiXCR from the RT-PCR reads. This sample yields fewer than 250,000 distinct CDR3 sequences, of which 14% are seen a single time; roughly 26% belongs to the top ten. This material consisted of CD8+ T cells sorted from PBMCs, taken approximately 5 days after vaccination. The V and J genes are TRBV4-3 and TRBJ2-1; TRBD1 is a possible D gene (6 bases). The clonotype was recovered from a man aged 50 to 59 who received an inactivated influenza vaccine. The CDR3 bases are TGCGCCAGCAGCCAAGATACGACAGGCATTGACAATGAGCAGTTCTTC. Translated: CASSQDTTGIDNEQFF.